A single sample gave rise to the 20 T cell receptor beta chains below, sequenced in a study of spatial heterogeneity in lung cancer. From the 5' RACE reads, TCRdb called clonotypes with MiXCR, one entry per CDR3 protein. The data hold about 23,000 distinct CDR3 sequences, with 4% to 6% observed a single time. Regarding time point: sample taken at primary tumor resection. The sequenced material consisted of unsorted whole RNA from tumor, nontumor lung or frozen PBMC. This sample comprised PBMCs, obtained at surgery. Receptor source: a male donor with early-stage non-small cell lung cancer.

This clonotype was seen ten or more times. The chain carries TRBV4-2 and TRBJ2-2, with D perhaps matching TRBD2 (5 bases). This CDR3 is 15 amino acids long. V lost 0 bases to trimming and J lost 8 bases, with 13 bases between them. Germline V CDR1 and CDR2: LGHNA, YNFKEQ. CDR3 sequence (DNA): TGTGCCAGCAGCCAAGAAGACGGGCGGGCGGGGGAGCTGTTTTTT. Amino acid sequence: CASSQEDGRAGELFF.

The sample holds many counts of this clonotype. The chain couples TRBV19 to TRBJ1-5, with 9 bases fitting TRBD1. CDR3 length equals 16 residues. V shed 4 bases, J shed 1 base, and the junction held 5 bases outside the gene matches. From germline, CDR1 is LNHDA and CDR2 SQIVND (reference sequence). DNA for the CDR3: TGTGCCAGTAGTAAAACAGGGGGCGCAAGCAATCAGCCCCAGCATTTT. Its protein is CASSKTGGASNQPQHF.

This clonotype was counted ten times or more. This chain joins TRBV2 and TRBJ2-7; D is unclear. Germline CDR1 is SNHLY and CDR2 is FYNNEI. The length of the CDR3 is 11 residues. Trimming removed 5 bases from V and 6 bases from J, with 8 bases in between. This CDR3 reads CASSTRIEQYF. CDR3 DNA: TGTGCCAGCAGTACTCGAATCGAGCAGTACTTC.

This clonotype was found many times. The rearrangement joins TRBV6-6 to TRBJ2-7; a possible D gene is TRBD1 (6 bases). Looked up from germline, CDR1 is MNHNY and CDR2 is SVGAGI (reference sequence). CDR3 size: 13 residues. The V gene lost 2 bases and the J gene lost 3 bases, with 8 bases spanning the gap. The CDR3 nucleotides are TGTGCCAGCAGTTACCCGGACAGCTACGAGCAGTACTTC. This codes for CASSYPDSYEQYF.

This clonotype came up many times. The chain recombines TRBV2 with TRBJ2-3; unclear D gene. This CDR3 region has 12 residues. V dropped 7 bases and J dropped 2 bases, with 7 bases sitting between them. Germline-derived CDR1 and CDR2 are SNHLY and FYNNEI. CDR3 sequence (DNA): TGTGCCAGCACCCTTAACACAGATACGCAGTATTTT. Translation gives CASTLNTDTQYF.

This clonotype has at least ten counts. This chain uses TRBV28 with TRBJ1-3; 8 nucleotides align to TRBD1. The CDR3 is 15 amino acids. V lost 8 bases, J lost 6 bases, and 12 bases stayed unmatched. From germline, CDR1 is MDHEN and CDR2 SYDVKM. CDR3 region: CASGETGARENTIYF. The CDR3 bases are TGTGCCAGCGGCGAGACAGGGGCTCGAGAAAACACCATATATTTT.

This clonotype was counted at least ten times. The chain is built from TRBV3-1 and TRBJ1-1; tentatively, D is TRBD1 (5 bases). The CDR3 runs to 14 residues. The germline CDR1 and CDR2 sequences are LGHDT and YNNKEL (reference sequence). Trimming left V 1 base short and J 5 bases short, with 11 bases between. Here the CDR3 reads CASSQASEGTEAFF. The CDR3 DNA sequence: TGTGCCAGCAGCCAAGCCTCGGAGGGGACTGAAGCTTTCTTT.

This clonotype was picked up many times. The chain recombines TRBV28 with TRBJ1-3, with no clear D. From germline, CDR1 is MDHEN and CDR2 SYDVKM. V lost 2 bases and J lost 0, with 8 bases in between. The CDR3 runs to 15 residues. CDR3 amino acids: CASSLRGTSGNTIYF. DNA of the CDR3: TGTGCCAGCAGTTTACGGGGAACCTCTGGAAACACCATATATTTT.

This clonotype was seen many times. CDR3 amino acids: CASSPRGNQPQHF. DNA for the CDR3: TGTGCCAGTAGCCCTAGGGGAAATCAGCCCCAGCATTTT. The chain recombines TRBV19 with TRBJ1-5; possible D gene TRBD1, 5 bases. CDR3 size: 13 residues. Germline V gene data show CDR1 as LNHDA and CDR2 as SQIVND (reference sequence). V shed 6 bases and J shed 4 bases, with 10 bases lying between them.

This clonotype was seen repeatedly, ten times or more. This sequence joins TRBV28 and TRBJ2-5; TRBD1 might be the D (6 bases). Germline loops: CDR1 MDHEN, CDR2 SYDVKM. V lost 8 bases and J lost 0, with 13 bases in between. This CDR3 contains 14 residues. The CDR3 is CASLRQGYQETQYF. The CDR3 coding sequence is TGTGCCAGCTTACGCCAGGGGTACCAAGAGACCCAGTACTTC. Variable domain in full (rest from reference TRBV28 and TRBJ2-5): DVKVTQSSRYLVKRTGEKVFLECVQDMDHENMFWYRQDPGLGLRLIYFSYDVKMKEKGDIPEGYSVSREKKERFSLILESASTNQTSMYLCASLRQGYQETQYFGPGTRLLVL.

This clonotype has a handful of counts. The chain couples TRBV9 to TRBJ1-1; the D gene is possibly TRBD1 (6 bases). The CDR3 consists of 15 residues. CDR1 is SGDLS, CDR2 YYNGEE, per germline. V lost 0 bases, J lost 4 bases, and 13 bases lay in between. The CDR3, as DNA: TGTGCCAGCAGCGTAGATCCCCAGGGGACCACTGAAGCTTTCTTT. Protein sequence: CASSVDPQGTTEAFF.

In this sample, this clonotype turned up a few times. The rearrangement joins TRBV29-1 to TRBJ1-5; no clear D gene. The V end was cut by 7 bases, the J end by 4 bases, with 11 bases between. The CDR3 runs to 12 residues. The germline CDR1 and CDR2 sequences are SQVTM and ANQGSEA. CDR3 loop: CSAREGNQPQHF. In DNA form, the CDR3 reads TGCAGCGCCCGGGAGGGAAATCAGCCCCAGCATTTT.

This clonotype occurred many times. V usage is TRBV24-1 and J usage is TRBJ2-3, with 8 nucleotides matching TRBD2. V lost 2 bases and J lost 2; bases outside the gene matches: 5. Germline loops: CDR1 KGHDR, CDR2 SFDVKD. The CDR3 contains 16 residues. The CDR3 loop is CATSDYRAGDTDTQYF. As DNA, the CDR3 is TGTGCCACCAGTGATTATCGAGCGGGGGACACAGATACGCAGTATTTT.

In its sample, this clonotype was seen many times. The gene calls are TRBV29-1 and TRBJ1-2; D possibly corresponds to TRBD1 (5 bases). The CDR3 extends over 14 amino acids. Germline V gene data show CDR1 as SQVTM and CDR2 as ANQGSEA. V lost 2 bases, J lost 4 bases, and 14 bases lay in between. The CDR3 protein is CSVEPMGGFYGYTF. Here the CDR3 DNA reads TGCAGCGTTGAACCCATGGGGGGATTCTATGGCTACACCTTC.

This clonotype was detected ten times or more. V is TRBV5-1 and J is TRBJ2-5, with a weak D call TRBD2 (5 bases). Germline V gene lookup returns CDR1 SGHRS and CDR2 YFSETQ. The CDR3 is made up of 13 amino acids. The V end lost 4 bases, the J end lost 5 bases, and 12 bases lay between the germline ends. For the CDR3, the DNA is TGCGCCAGCAGCGGGAGTGGCGCGGAGACCCAGTACTTC. It is translated as CASSGSGAETQYF.

The chain employs TRBV2 and TRBJ1-5, with 8 bases fitting TRBD1. The CDR3 is made up of 15 amino acids. CDR1 SNHLY and CDR2 FYNNEI come from the germline V gene. The ends lost 6 bases at V and 6 bases at J; junction bases unmatched: 10. The CDR3 reads CASRADRGGRQPQHF. The CDR3 nucleotides are TGTGCCAGCAGGGCTGACAGGGGTGGACGTCAGCCCCAGCATTTT.

This clonotype was picked up many times. This rearrangement joins TRBV7-2 to TRBJ2-2, with unresolved D. Germline-derived CDR1 and CDR2 are SGHTA and FQGNSA. V dropped 3 bases and J dropped 6 bases, with 8 bases sitting between them. The CDR3 totals 13 residues. CDR3 protein: CASSLRQAGELFF. As DNA, the CDR3 is TGTGCCAGCAGCTTGAGGCAGGCCGGGGAGCTGTTTTTT.

This clonotype was detected ten times or more. The rearrangement links TRBV3-1 to TRBJ2-1; TRBD2 might be the D (7 bases). The CDR3 loop spans 15 amino acids. In germline, CDR1 is LGHDT, CDR2 YNNKEL (reference sequence). Deletions cut 2 bases from V and 6 bases from J, with 14 bases between. For the CDR3, the DNA is TGTGCCAGCAGCCAATCTCCGGGGGGCGTCAATGAGCAGTTCTTC. Translating gives CASSQSPGGVNEQFF.

Many counts were recorded for this clonotype. This chain joins TRBV20-1 and TRBJ2-6; D is unresolved. Deletions cut 3 bases from V and 0 bases from J, with 12 bases between. The CDR3 sequence is 16 residues long. Germline CDR1 DFQATT, CDR2 SNEGSKA (reference sequence). Here the CDR3 DNA reads TGCAGTGCTAGGCGCCAGGCCGCCTCTGGGGCCAACGTCCTGACTTTC. Its translation is CSARRQAASGANVLTF.

This clonotype was seen many times. This sequence joins TRBV12-3 or TRBV12-4 and TRBJ2-1, with D maybe TRBD2 (7 bases). This CDR3 region has 14 residues. The V end was cut by 2 bases, the J end by 6 bases, with 11 bases between. The chain's CDR3 is CASSLRAGANEQFF. The DNA of the CDR3 is TGTGCCAGCAGTTTAAGGGCGGGGGCCAATGAGCAGTTCTTC.